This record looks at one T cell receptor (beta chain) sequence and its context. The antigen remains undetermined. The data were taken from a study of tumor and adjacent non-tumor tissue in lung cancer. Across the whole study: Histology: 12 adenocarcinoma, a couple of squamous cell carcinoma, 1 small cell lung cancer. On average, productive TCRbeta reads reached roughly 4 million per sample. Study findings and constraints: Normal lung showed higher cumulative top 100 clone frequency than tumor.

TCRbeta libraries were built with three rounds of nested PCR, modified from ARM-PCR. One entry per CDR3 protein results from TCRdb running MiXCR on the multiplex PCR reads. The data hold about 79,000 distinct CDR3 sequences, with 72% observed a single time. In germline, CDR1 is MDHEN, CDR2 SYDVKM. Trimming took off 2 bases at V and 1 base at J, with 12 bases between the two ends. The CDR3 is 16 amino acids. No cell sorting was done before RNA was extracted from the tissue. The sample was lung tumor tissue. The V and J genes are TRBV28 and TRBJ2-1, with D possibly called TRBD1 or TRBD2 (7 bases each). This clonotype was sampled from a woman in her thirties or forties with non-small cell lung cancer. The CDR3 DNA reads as TGTGCCAGCAGTTTACAGGGGGGAGGGTCCTACAATGAGCAGTTCTTC. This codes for CASSLQGGGSYNEQFF.